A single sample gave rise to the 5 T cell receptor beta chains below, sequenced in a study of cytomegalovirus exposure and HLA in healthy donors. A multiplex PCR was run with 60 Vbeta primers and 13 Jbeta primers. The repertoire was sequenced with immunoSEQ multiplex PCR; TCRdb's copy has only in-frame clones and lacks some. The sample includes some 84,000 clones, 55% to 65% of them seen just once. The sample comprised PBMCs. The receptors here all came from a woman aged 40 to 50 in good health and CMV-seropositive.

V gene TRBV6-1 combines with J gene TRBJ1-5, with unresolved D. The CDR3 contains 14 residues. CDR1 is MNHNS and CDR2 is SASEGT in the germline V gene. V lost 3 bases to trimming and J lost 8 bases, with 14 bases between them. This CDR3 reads CASSDRVLEEPQHF. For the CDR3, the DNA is TGTGCCAGCAGTGACCGGGTACTCGAGGAGCCCCAGCATTTT.

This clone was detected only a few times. The CDR3 region has the DNA TGTGCCAGCTCCCTATATAGTGACACAGATACGCAGTATTTT. It specifies CASSLYSDTDTQYF. V gene TRBV19 combines with J gene TRBJ2-3, with no clear D. The germline CDR1 and CDR2 sequences are LNHDA and SQIVND (reference sequence). V was clipped by 9 bases and J by 2 bases, with 15 bases between them. There are 14 residues in the CDR3.

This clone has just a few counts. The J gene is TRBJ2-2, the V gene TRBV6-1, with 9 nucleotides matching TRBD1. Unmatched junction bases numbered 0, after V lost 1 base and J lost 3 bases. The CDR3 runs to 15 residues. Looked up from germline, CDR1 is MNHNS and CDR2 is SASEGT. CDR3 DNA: TGTGCCAGCAGTGAAGGGACAGGGGACACCGGGGAGCTGTTTTTT. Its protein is CASSEGTGDTGELFF.

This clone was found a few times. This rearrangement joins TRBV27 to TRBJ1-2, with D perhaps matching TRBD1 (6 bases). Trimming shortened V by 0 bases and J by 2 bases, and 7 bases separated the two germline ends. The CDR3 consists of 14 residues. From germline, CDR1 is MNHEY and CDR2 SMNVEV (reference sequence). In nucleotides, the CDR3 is TGTGCCAGCAGTTTATCTCAGGGGAACTATGGCTACACCTTC. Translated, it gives CASSLSQGNYGYTF.

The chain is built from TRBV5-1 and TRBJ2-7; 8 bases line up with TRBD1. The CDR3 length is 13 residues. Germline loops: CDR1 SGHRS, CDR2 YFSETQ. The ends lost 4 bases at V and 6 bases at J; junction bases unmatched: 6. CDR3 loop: CASSGDRGGEQYF. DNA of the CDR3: TGCGCCAGCAGCGGAGACAGGGGTGGCGAGCAGTACTTC. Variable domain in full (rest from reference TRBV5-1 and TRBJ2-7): KAGVTQTPRYLIKTRGQQVTLSCSPISGHRSVSWYQQTPGQGLQFLFEYFSETQRNKGNFPGRFSGRQFSNSRSEMNVSTLELGDSALYLCASSGDRGGEQYFGPGTRLTVT.